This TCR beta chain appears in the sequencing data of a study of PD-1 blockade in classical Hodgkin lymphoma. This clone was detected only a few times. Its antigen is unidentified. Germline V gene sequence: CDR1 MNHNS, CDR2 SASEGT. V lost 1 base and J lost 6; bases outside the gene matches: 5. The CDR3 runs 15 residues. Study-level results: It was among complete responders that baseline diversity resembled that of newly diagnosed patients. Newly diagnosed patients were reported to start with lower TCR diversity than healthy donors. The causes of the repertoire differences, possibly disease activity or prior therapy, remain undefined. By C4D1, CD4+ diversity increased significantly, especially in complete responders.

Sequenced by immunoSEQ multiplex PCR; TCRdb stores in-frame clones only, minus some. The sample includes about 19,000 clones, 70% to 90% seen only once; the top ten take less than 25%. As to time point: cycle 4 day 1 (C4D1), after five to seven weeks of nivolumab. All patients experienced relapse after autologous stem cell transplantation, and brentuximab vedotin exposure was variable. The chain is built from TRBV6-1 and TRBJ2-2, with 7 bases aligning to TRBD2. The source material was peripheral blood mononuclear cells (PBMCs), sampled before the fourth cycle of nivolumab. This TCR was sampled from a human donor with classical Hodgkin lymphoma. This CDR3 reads CASSEGAAGAGELFF. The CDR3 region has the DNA TGTGCCAGCAGTGAAGGGGCGGCGGGGGCCGGGGAGCTGTTTTTT.